This T cell receptor (beta chain) derives from a study of regulatory T cells in long-lasting Graves disease. Time point denoted: newly diagnosed GD, antithyroid drugs for less than 3 months. After RNA was extracted from PBMCs, the TCR library was made from it. The table lists this clonotype with a few counts. What it binds is not known. Mismatch with germline at one junction end may stem from a read error. Study-level findings and limits: Patients with persistent disease showed a bias toward TRBV28, TRBJ1-2 and TRBJ2-5.

According to the study, TCR beta libraries were built with iRepertoire HTBI primers and CDR3-region Arm-PCR. One entry per CDR3 protein results from TCRdb running MiXCR on the multiplex PCR reads. Among 350,000 to 550,000 distinct CDR3 sequences listed, 16% were seen once. The CDR3 contains 13 residues. Germline V gene sequence: CDR1 MNHEY, CDR2 SVGEGT. The data also belong to a second study, concerning T cells in Graves' hyperthyroidism and ophthalmopathy. As that report states: Investigators excluded patients with uncontrolled infection, other autoimmune disease, pregnancy or lactation. A model of 13 V-J pairs discriminated ophthalmopathy from stable hyperthyroidism.

The J gene is TRBJ2-5, the V gene TRBV6-2 or TRBV6-3; 8 nucleotides align to TRBD2. This TCR was sampled from a woman aged 18-35 years with Graves disease. The specimen was peripheral blood mononuclear cells (PBMCs), collected at new diagnosis, from a patient treated with antithyroid drugs. CDR3 bases: TGTGCCAGCGAAAGCGGGGGTCGAGAGACCCGGTACTTC. Protein: CASESGGRETRYF.